The present TCR beta chain was sequenced within a study of shared clonotypes between healthy human individuals. Study-level information: There were three CD4 naive, three CD4 memory, two CD8 naive and one CD8 memory plates per donor.

Generated by immunoSEQ multiplex PCR, the TCRdb table keeps only in-frame clones and is missing some. The table includes 550,000 to 800,000 clones, about 92% detected once. Donors included only healthy HIV-negative adults lacking recent acute infections or vaccinations. The CDR3 consists of 16 residues. The V end lost 0 bases, the J end lost 5 bases, and 15 bases lay between the germline ends. Looked up from germline, CDR1 is SGHAT and CDR2 is FQNNGV. Material for sequencing was memory CD8+ T cells from PBMCs. Noted subset: CD45RO+ cells pooled with CCR7-negative TemRA cells. The chain is built from TRBV11-2 and TRBJ2-3; D might be TRBD2 (5 bases). The sequence came from a man between 18 and 29 years old in good health. Some clones in this sample may be carry-over from other donors' samples. The CDR3 sequence: CASSLEMGVREDTQYF. CDR3 DNA: TGTGCCAGCAGCTTAGAGATGGGTGTACGGGAAGATACGCAGTATTTT.